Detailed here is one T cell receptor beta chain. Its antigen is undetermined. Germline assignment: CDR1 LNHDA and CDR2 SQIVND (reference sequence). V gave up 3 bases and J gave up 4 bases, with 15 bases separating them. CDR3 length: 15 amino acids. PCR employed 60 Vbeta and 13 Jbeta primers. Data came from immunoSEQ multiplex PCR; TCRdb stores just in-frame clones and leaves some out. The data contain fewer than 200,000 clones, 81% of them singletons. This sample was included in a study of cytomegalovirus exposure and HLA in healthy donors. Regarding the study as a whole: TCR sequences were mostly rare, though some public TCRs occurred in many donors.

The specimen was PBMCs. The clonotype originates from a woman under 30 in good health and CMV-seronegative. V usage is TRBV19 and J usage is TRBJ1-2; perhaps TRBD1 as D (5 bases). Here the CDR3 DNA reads TGTGCCAGTAGTATTACTCTGCAGGGAACCTATGGCTACACCTTC. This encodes CASSITLQGTYGYTF.